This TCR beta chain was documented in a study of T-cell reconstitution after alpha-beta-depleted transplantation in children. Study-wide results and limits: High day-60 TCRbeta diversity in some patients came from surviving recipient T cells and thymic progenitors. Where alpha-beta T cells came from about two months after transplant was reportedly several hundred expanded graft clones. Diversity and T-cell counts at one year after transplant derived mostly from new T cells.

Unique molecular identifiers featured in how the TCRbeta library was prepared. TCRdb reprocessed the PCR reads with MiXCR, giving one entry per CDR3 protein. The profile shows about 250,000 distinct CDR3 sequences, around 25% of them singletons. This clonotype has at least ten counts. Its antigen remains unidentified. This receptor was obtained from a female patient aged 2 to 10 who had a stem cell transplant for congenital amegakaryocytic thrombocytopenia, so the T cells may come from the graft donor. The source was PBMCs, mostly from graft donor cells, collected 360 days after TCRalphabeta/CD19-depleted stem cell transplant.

CDR3 sequence reads: CASSLSRHFNEKLFF. In DNA, the CDR3 is TGTGCCAGCAGTTTGAGTCGCCATTTTAATGAAAAACTGTTTTTT. This chain joins TRBV12-3 or TRBV12-4 and TRBJ1-4; the D is unclear. CDR3 length: 15 residues. Trimming pared 3 bases from V and 4 bases from J, leaving 12 bases between.